Listed here are 18 T cell receptor beta chains from one sample, sequenced in a study of shared clonotypes between healthy human individuals. The table came from immunoSEQ multiplex PCR; TCRdb's copy has only in-frame clones and leaves some out. The sample holds around 2.1 million clones, nearly 97% seen once. The sequenced sample consisted of naive CD4+ T cells sorted from blood. The subset is: CD45RA+ positively selected. These TCRs come from a man aged 18 to 29 in good health.

The chain joins TRBV10-1 to TRBJ2-5; 10 bases line up with TRBD1. This CDR3 has 16 residues. The germline V gene has CDR1 WNHNN and CDR2 SYGVQD (reference sequence). J gave up 3 bases and V 2 bases, and 6 bases lay outside the gene matches. The CDR3 bases are TGCGCCAGCAGTGAGGACAGGGGGCGAAGGGAAGAGACCCAGTACTTC. Encoded protein: CASSEDRGRREETQYF.

The rearrangement links TRBV6-1 to TRBJ1-2, with unresolved D. Per germline, CDR1 MNHNS and CDR2 SASEGT. This CDR3 contains 17 residues. The ends were cut back, 3 bases at V and 1 base at J, with 18 bases in the middle. The DNA for the CDR3 is TGTGCCAGCAGTGAGGCGTACACCGATATCATTAACTATGGCTACACCTTC. Amino acid sequence: CASSEAYTDIINYGYTF.

The CDR3 loop is CASSRTGAEAFF. CDR3 in DNA: TGTGCCAGCAGCCGGACTGGGGCTGAAGCTTTCTTT. This chain joins TRBV6-1 and TRBJ1-1; no clear D. Per germline, CDR1 MNHNS and CDR2 SASEGT. The CDR3 sequence is 12 residues long. V was clipped by 6 bases and J by 6 bases, with 11 bases between them.

This chain uses TRBV5-1 with TRBJ2-7; a weak D match, TRBD1 (5 bases). The CDR3 runs 16 residues. V lost 4 bases and J 0 bases, leaving 17 bases between the germline ends. Looked up from germline, CDR1 is SGHRS and CDR2 is YFSETQ. The CDR3 spells CASSLGLTVSSYEQYF. The CDR3 nucleotides are TGCGCCAGCAGCCTAGGCTTGACAGTTAGCTCCTACGAGCAGTACTTC.

For this clone: The same CDR3 is also encoded by other DNA sequences in this sample. The V gene is TRBV25-1, the J gene TRBJ2-7; no clear D. CDR3 length: 13 residues. V was cut by 4 bases and J by 0 bases, with 7 bases left in between. The V gene's germline CDR1 is MGHDK and CDR2 SYGVNS. CDR3 protein: CASSAAGSYEQYF. The CDR3 DNA is TGTGCCAGCAGTGCTGCAGGCTCCTACGAGCAGTACTTC.

The chain couples TRBV18 to TRBJ1-1; no clear D. V shed 0 bases and J shed 4 bases, with 6 bases lying between them. In germline, CDR1 is KGHSH, CDR2 LQKENI. There are 13 residues in the CDR3. CDR3 bases: TGTGCCAGCTCACCACCGGGGTTCACTGAAGCTTTCTTT. Residues: CASSPPGFTEAFF. The complete variable domain, with remaining parts taken from reference TRBV18 and TRBJ1-1, reads NAGVMQNPRHLVRRRGQEARLRCSPMKGHSHVYWYRQLPEEGLKFMVYLQKENIIDESGMPKERFSAEFPKEGPSILRIQQVVRGDSAAYFCASSPPGFTEAFFGQGTRLTVV.

The CDR3 loop reads CASSQEDRYNSPLHF. Written as DNA, the CDR3 is TGCGCCAGCAGCCAAGAGGACAGGTATAATTCACCCCTCCACTTT. This chain connects TRBV4-1 to TRBJ1-6, with 7 bases aligning to TRBD1. Germline CDR1 is MGHRA and CDR2 is YSYEKL. This CDR3 contains 15 residues. Losses at the gene ends were 0 bases for V and 4 bases for J; bases not matched to a gene: 0.

The V and J genes are TRBV27 and TRBJ1-4; maybe TRBD1 (5 bases). V lost 5 bases and J 3 bases, leaving 16 bases between the germline ends. The germline V gene has CDR1 MNHEY and CDR2 SMNVEV (reference sequence). The CDR3 covers 16 residues. CDR3 residues: CASSPRGIVANEKLFF. CDR3 nucleotides: TGTGCCAGCAGTCCGCGGGGGATCGTGGCTAATGAAAAACTGTTTTTT. The full variable domain, its missing parts supplied by reference TRBV27 and TRBJ1-4, is EAQVTQNPRYLITVTGKKLTVTCSQNMNHEYMSWYRQDPGLGLRQIYYSMNVEVTDKGDVPEGYKVSRKEKRNFPLILESPSPNQTSLYFCASSPRGIVANEKLFFGSGTQLSVL.

This chain joins TRBV7-2 and TRBJ2-3, with 7 positions matching TRBD2. Per germline, CDR1 SGHTA and CDR2 FQGNSA. This CDR3 spans 17 amino acids. V dropped 5 bases and J dropped 1; count of bases not matched to a gene: 12. Here the CDR3 reads CASSPFYVGGRTDTQYF. In DNA, the CDR3 is TGTGCCAGCAGCCCCTTTTATGTGGGAGGGCGCACAGATACGCAGTATTTT.

To note about this clone: The same CDR3 is also encoded by other DNA sequences in this sample. The chain links TRBV7-2 to TRBJ2-7; 8 positions match TRBD2. This CDR3 contains 14 residues. With V trimmed by 0 bases and J by 3 bases, 1 base remained unmatched. From germline, CDR1 is SGHTA and CDR2 FQGNSA. This chain's CDR3 is CASSLASGVYEQYF. Written as DNA, the CDR3 is TGTGCCAGCAGCTTAGCTAGCGGGGTCTACGAGCAGTACTTC.

In the case of this clone: Other DNA sequences in the sample encode the same CDR3. The chain couples TRBV29-1 to TRBJ2-3, with D hard to call. From germline, CDR1 is SQVTM and CDR2 ANQGSEA. The CDR3 is 12 residues long. Trimming shortened V by 2 bases and J by 0 bases, and 3 bases separated the two germline ends. CDR3 sequence: CSVELSTDTQYF. CDR3 nucleotide sequence: TGCAGCGTTGAACTGAGCACAGATACGCAGTATTTT.

This chain connects TRBV7-9 to TRBJ2-7; tentative D call: TRBD1 (5 bases). V lost 1 base and J lost 2, with 12 bases in between. The CDR3 consists of 15 residues. The germline V gene encodes CDR1 SEHNR and CDR2 FQNEAQ (reference sequence). The chain's CDR3 is CASSLGQGRAYEQYF. The CDR3 DNA follows: TGTGCCAGCAGCTTAGGGCAGGGCAGGGCCTACGAGCAGTACTTC.

Points on this clone: Distinct nucleotide sequences in the sample also encode this CDR3. CDR3 DNA: TGCGCCAGCAGCCTTGGACAGGGGGCGAGAGAGCAGTACTTC. Translating it yields CASSLGQGAREQYF. The chain recombines TRBV5-1 with TRBJ2-7; TRBD1 agrees at 11 bases. This CDR3 spans 14 amino acids. CDR1 and CDR2 from the germline V gene are SGHRS and YFSETQ. J was trimmed by 7 bases and V by 4 bases; bases with no gene match: 7.

This chain joins TRBV5-1 and TRBJ1-6; 9 bases are shared with TRBD1. The CDR3 is 16 residues long. With 5 bases clipped from V and 7 bases from J, the junction kept 10 bases outside the gene matches. In germline, CDR1 is SGHRS, CDR2 YFSETQ. CDR3 nucleotides: TGCGCCAGCAGACCCGGGACAGGGAATCTAAATTCACCCCTCCACTTT. Its protein product is CASRPGTGNLNSPLHF.

The rearrangement uses TRBV10-3 and TRBJ1-1; tentatively, D is TRBD1 (5 bases). The CDR3 sequence is 12 residues long. The V gene lost 6 bases and the J gene lost 6 bases, with 11 bases spanning the gap. Germline-derived CDR1 and CDR2 are ENHRY and SYGVKD. CDR3 DNA: TGTGCCATCAGAGCAGGGACCTCTGAAGCTTTCTTT. It yields the protein CAIRAGTSEAFF.

This rearrangement joins TRBV7-9 to TRBJ2-3; 7 positions agree with TRBD2. CDR1 is SEHNR and CDR2 is FQNEAQ in the germline V gene (reference sequence). The CDR3 is 15 amino acids. J was trimmed by 2 bases and V by 8 bases; bases with no gene match: 10. CDR3 region: CASGEGGVLTDTQYF. CDR3 DNA: TGTGCCAGCGGGGAGGGCGGGGTACTCACAGATACGCAGTATTTT. Full variable domain (remainder filled in from reference TRBV7-9 and TRBJ2-3): DTGVSQNPRHKITKRGQNVTFRCDPISEHNRLYWYRQTLGQGPEFLTYFQNEAQLEKSRLLSDRFSAERPKGSFSTLEIQRTEQGDSAMYLCASGEGGVLTDTQYFGPGTRLTVL.

This clone is a singleton in its sample. The chain couples TRBV6-6 to TRBJ2-2; tentatively, D is TRBD2 (6 bases). The CDR3 is 15 residues long. V lost 8 bases and J lost 2, with 15 bases in between. Germline V CDR1 and CDR2: MNHNY, SVGAGI (reference sequence). Here the CDR3 DNA reads TGTGCCAGCGATTATAGCGGAGAAAACACCGGGGAGCTGTTTTTT. This sequence encodes CASDYSGENTGELFF.

The chain carries TRBV7-9 and TRBJ2-5; D gene ambiguous. The germline V gene encodes CDR1 SEHNR and CDR2 FQNEAQ (reference sequence). This CDR3 contains 16 residues. The ends were cut back, 5 bases at V and 0 bases at J, with 16 bases in the middle. DNA of the CDR3: TGTGCCAGCAGCACCCAAGACTGGGATTACCAAGAGACCCAGTACTTC. Protein product: CASSTQDWDYQETQYF.